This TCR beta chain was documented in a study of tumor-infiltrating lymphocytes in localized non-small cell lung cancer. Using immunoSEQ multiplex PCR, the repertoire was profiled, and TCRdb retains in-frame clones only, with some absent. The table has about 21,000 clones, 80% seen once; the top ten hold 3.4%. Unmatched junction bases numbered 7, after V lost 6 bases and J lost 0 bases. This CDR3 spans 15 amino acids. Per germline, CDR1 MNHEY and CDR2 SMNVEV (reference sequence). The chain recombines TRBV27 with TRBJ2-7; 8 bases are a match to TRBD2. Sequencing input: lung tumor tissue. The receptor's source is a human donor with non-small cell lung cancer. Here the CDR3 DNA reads TGTGCCAGCAGGCCAGGAAGCGGGAGCTCCTACGAGCAGTACTTC. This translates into CASRPGSGSSYEQYF.